This T cell receptor (beta chain) emerged from a study of identical twins. TCRdb re-called the 5' RACE reads with MiXCR, one entry per CDR3 protein. The profile shows some 500,000 distinct CDR3 sequences, 12% to 15% of them singletons. V dropped 8 bases and J dropped 2 bases, with 22 bases sitting between them. The CDR3 length is 17 residues. This clonotype has more than one count but fewer than ten. The same sample was also used in a study of yellow fever vaccine responses in identical twins.

The sample was CD4+ T cells sorted from blood. The rearrangement links TRBV12-3 or TRBV12-4 to TRBJ2-1; D remains ambiguous. The sequence came from a woman aged 18 to 35 in good health. The CDR3 here is CASGPSGRLLTYNEQFF. The DNA for the CDR3 is TGTGCCAGCGGACCCTCAGGACGCCTACTTACCTACAATGAGCAGTTCTTC.